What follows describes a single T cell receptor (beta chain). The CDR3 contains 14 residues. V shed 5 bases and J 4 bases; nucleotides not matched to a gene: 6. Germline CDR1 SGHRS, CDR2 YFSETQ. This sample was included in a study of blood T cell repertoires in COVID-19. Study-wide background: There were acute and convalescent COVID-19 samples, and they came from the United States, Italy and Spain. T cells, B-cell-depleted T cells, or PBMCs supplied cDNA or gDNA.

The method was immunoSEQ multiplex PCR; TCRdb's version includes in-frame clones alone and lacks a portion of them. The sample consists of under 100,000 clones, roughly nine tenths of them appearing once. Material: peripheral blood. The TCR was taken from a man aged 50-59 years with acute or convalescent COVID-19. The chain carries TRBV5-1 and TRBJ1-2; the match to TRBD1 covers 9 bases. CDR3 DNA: TGCGCCAGCAGGGCTGGACAGGGGCGCTATGGCTACACCTTC. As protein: CASRAGQGRYGYTF.